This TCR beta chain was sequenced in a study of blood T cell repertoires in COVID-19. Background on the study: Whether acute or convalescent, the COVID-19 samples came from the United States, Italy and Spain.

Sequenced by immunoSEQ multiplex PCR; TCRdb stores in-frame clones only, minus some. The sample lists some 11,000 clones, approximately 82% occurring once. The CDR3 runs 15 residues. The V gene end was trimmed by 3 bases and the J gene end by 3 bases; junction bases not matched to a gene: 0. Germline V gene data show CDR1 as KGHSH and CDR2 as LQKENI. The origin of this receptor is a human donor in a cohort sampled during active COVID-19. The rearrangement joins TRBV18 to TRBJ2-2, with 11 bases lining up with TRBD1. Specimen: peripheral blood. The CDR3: CASSPGQGDTGELFF. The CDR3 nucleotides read TGTGCCAGCTCACCGGGACAGGGGGACACCGGGGAGCTGTTTTTT.